This note documents a single T cell receptor (beta chain) sequence. The data originate from a study of blood T cell repertoires in COVID-19. Study-wide background: Samples of COVID-19 (acute and convalescent) were obtained from the United States, Italy and Spain. Sources were T cells, B-cell-depleted T cells, or PBMCs; the material itself was cDNA or gDNA.

As processed by the authors: Estimated nucleated cell counts came from reference gene primer amplification. Only in-frame clones appear in the TCRdb table, and some are missing; sequencing was by immunoSEQ multiplex PCR. The DNA was the basis for D and trimming; V, J and clone size are from that table. The sample includes 70,000 to 85,000 clones, more than 70% of them seen just once. The clonotype originates from a man older than 75 with active or convalescent COVID-19. The specimen was peripheral blood.

CDR3 residues: CASSGGASDIDTQYF. CDR3 nucleotides: TGTGCCAGCTCTGGGGGGGCTAGCGATATAGATACGCAGTATTTT. V usage is TRBV7-9 and J usage is TRBJ2-3; tentative D call: TRBD2 (7 bases). Trimming shortened V by 8 bases and J by 5 bases, and 20 bases separated the two germline ends. This CDR3 is built from 15 residues. Germline lookup yields CDR1 SEHNR and CDR2 FQNEAQ (reference sequence). The variable domain in full, completed from reference TRBV7-9 and TRBJ2-3, reads DTGVSQNPRHKITKRGQNVTFRCDPISEHNRLYWYRQTLGQGPEFLTYFQNEAQLEKSRLLSDRFSAERPKGSFSTLEIQRTEQGDSAMYLCASSGGASDIDTQYFGPGTRLTVL.